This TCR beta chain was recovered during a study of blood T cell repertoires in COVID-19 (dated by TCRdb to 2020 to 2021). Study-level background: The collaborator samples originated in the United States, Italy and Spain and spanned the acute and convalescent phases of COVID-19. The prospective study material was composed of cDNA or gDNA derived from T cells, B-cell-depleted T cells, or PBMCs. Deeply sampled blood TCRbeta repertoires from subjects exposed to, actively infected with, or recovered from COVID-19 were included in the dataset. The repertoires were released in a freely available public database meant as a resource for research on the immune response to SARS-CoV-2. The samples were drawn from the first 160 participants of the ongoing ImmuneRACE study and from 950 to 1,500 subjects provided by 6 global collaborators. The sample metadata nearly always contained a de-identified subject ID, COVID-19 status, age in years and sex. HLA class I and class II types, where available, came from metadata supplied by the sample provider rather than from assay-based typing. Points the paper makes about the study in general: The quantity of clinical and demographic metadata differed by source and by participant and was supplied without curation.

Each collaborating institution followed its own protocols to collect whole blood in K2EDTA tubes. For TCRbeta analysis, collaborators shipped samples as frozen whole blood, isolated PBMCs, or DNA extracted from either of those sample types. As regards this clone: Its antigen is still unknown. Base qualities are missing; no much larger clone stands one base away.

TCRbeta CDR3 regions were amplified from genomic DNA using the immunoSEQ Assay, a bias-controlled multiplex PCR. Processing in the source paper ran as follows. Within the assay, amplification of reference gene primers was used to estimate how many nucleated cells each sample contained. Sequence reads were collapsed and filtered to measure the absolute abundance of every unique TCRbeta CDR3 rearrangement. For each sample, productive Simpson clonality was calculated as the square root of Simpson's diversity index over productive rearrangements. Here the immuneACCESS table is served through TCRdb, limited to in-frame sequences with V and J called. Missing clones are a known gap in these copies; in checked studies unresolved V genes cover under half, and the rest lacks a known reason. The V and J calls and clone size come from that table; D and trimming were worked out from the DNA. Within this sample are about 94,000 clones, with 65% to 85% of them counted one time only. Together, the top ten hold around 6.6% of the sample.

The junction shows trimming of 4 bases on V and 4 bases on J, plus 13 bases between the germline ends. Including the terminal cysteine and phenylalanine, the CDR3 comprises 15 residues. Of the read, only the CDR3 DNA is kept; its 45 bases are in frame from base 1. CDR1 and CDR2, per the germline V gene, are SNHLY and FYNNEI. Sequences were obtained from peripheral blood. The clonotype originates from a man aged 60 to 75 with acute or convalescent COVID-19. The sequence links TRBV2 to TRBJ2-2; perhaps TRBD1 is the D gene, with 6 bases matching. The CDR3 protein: CASSAQGLGTGELFF. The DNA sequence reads TGTGCCAGCAGTGCGCAGGGGCTGGGCACCGGGGAGCTGTTTTTT.